One and the same sample provided the 24 T cell receptor beta chains below, sequenced in a study of beta chain features in type 1 diabetes. Expressed TCRB transcripts were sequenced, since all the RNA that had been isolated was reverse transcribed. Profiling relied on immunoSEQ multiplex PCR, and the TCRdb table lists in-frame clones only, not all of them. The table shows around 310,000 clones, with approximately 9.9% occurring only once. Source material: naive CD4+ T cells from blood. The receptors shown here come from a woman between 25 and 40 years old in good health.

The chain employs TRBV15 and TRBJ2-5, with D tentatively TRBD1 (6 bases). The CDR3 runs to 14 residues. Germline CDR1 reads LNHNV; CDR2 reads YYDKDF (reference sequence). V dropped 3 bases and J dropped 5 bases, with 13 bases sitting between them. The CDR3 DNA follows: TGTGCCACCAGCAGTCGTTCAGGGGACGAGACCCAGTACTTC. Its translation is CATSSRSGDETQYF. Supplemented by reference TRBV15 and TRBJ2-5, the full variable domain reads DAMVIQNPRYQVTQFGKPVTLSCSQTLNHNVMYWYQQKSSQAPKLLFHYYDKDFNNEADTPDNFQSRRPNTSFCFLDIRSPGLGDTAMYLCATSSRSGDETQYFGPGTRLLVL.

V gene TRBV30 combines with J gene TRBJ1-2; D not certain. Germline CDR1 GTSNPN, CDR2 SVGIG (reference sequence). The germline V and J ends were trimmed by 5 bases and 5 bases, with 12 bases remaining between them. The CDR3 loop spans 12 amino acids. The CDR3 bases are TGTGCCTGGTCGGCAGGACTATATGGCTACACCTTC. It encodes CAWSAGLYGYTF. The complete variable domain, with remaining parts taken from reference TRBV30 and TRBJ1-2, reads SQTIHQWPATLVQPVGSPLSLECTVEGTSNPNLYWYRQAAGRGLQLLFYSVGIGQISSEVPQNLSASRPQDRQFILSSKKLLLSDSGFYLCAWSAGLYGYTFGSGTRLTVV.

In this sample, this clone turned up a few times. The gene calls are TRBV7-6 and TRBJ2-3; TRBD1 matches 9 bases. The CDR3 length is 13 residues. The trim removed 5 bases at V and 5 bases at J, leaving 2 bases unmatched. Germline CDR1 SGHVS, CDR2 FNYEAQ. As DNA, the CDR3 is TGTGCCAGCAGCCGGACAGGGGAAGATACGCAGTATTTT. This gives the protein CASSRTGEDTQYF.

Only a few counts were recorded for this clone. The V and J genes are TRBV4-2 and TRBJ2-1; perhaps TRBD2 as D (6 bases). The length of the CDR3 is 15 residues. V lost 0 bases to trimming and J lost 4 bases, with 10 bases between them. The germline gives CDR1 LGHNA, CDR2 YNFKEQ. For the CDR3, the DNA is TGTGCCAGCAGCCAAGATGGCGGAGGGTACAATGAGCAGTTCTTC. This encodes CASSQDGGGYNEQFF.

This clone occurred many times. The chain recombines TRBV2 with TRBJ2-1; 11 nucleotides match TRBD2. Germline CDR1 reads SNHLY; CDR2 reads FYNNEI. This CDR3 is 12 amino acids long. Trimming removed 5 bases from V and 12 bases from J; junction bases left unmatched: 3. As DNA, the CDR3 is TGTGCCAGCAGTCTTCTAGCGGGAGGGCAGTTCTTC. This encodes CASSLLAGGQFF.

In the case of this clone: The junction departs from germline at one end; a sequencing error may be responsible. The chain carries TRBV4-1 and TRBJ1-5, with a possible D match to TRBD1 (6 bases). The CDR3 sequence is 14 residues long. Germline CDR1 and CDR2: MGHRA and YSYEKL. The CDR3 DNA reads TGCGCCAGCAGCCAAGTATTCAGGGGCGGGTATAGGGGATTT. This encodes CASSQVFRGGYRGF.

In its sample, this clone was seen a few times. V usage is TRBV5-6 and J usage is TRBJ2-2; 8 bases match TRBD2. The trim removed 2 bases at V and 2 bases at J, leaving 11 bases unmatched. The CDR3 runs to 18 residues. The germline V gene has CDR1 SGHDT and CDR2 YYEEEE. The CDR3 DNA reads as TGTGCCAGCAGCTTAGCGCCCGTTCTAGCGGGTAACACCGGGGAGCTGTTTTTT. This translates into CASSLAPVLAGNTGELFF.

V and J are TRBV9 and TRBJ2-3, with 10 nucleotides matching TRBD2. Germline V lookup: CDR1 SGDLS, CDR2 YYNGEE. The V segment lost 2 bases and the J segment 4 bases; nucleotides outside the gene matches: 7. The CDR3 length is 16 residues. The CDR3 nucleotides are TGTGCCAGCAGCGTGGGTCTAGCGGGAGCTGCAGATACGCAGTATTTT. This codes for CASSVGLAGAADTQYF.

Here the CDR3 reads CSVELNEKLFF. DNA for the CDR3: TGCAGCGTGGAATTAAATGAAAAACTGTTTTTT. The V call is TRBV29-1, the J call TRBJ1-4; D not certain. Trimming cost V 6 bases and J 5 bases, with 7 bases left between them. The CDR3 runs 11 residues. Germline-derived CDR1 and CDR2 are SQVTM and ANQGSEA.

This chain uses TRBV28 with TRBJ2-3; 7 bases match TRBD2. Germline V lookup: CDR1 MDHEN, CDR2 SYDVKM. The J segment lost 1 base and the V segment lost 4 bases, leaving 5 bases of the junction unmatched. This CDR3 region has 15 residues. In DNA, the CDR3 is TGTGCCAGCAGTTCCCGGGACTACGGCACAGATACGCAGTATTTT. It yields the protein CASSSRDYGTDTQYF. The whole variable domain, remainder taken from reference TRBV28 and TRBJ2-3, is DVKVTQSSRYLVKRTGEKVFLECVQDMDHENMFWYRQDPGLGLRLIYFSYDVKMKEKGDIPEGYSVSREKKERFSLILESASTNQTSMYLCASSSRDYGTDTQYFGPGTRLTVL.

This rearrangement joins TRBV28 to TRBJ2-3; TRBD1 matches at 7 bases. The CDR3 has 14 amino acids. V dropped 5 bases and J dropped 1; count of bases not matched to a gene: 3. Germline CDR1 is MDHEN and CDR2 is SYDVKM. The CDR3 reads CASSNGQGTDTQYF. The CDR3 DNA reads TGTGCCAGCAGTAACGGACAGGGCACAGATACGCAGTATTTT. Supplemented by reference TRBV28 and TRBJ2-3, the full variable domain reads DVKVTQSSRYLVKRTGEKVFLECVQDMDHENMFWYRQDPGLGLRLIYFSYDVKMKEKGDIPEGYSVSREKKERFSLILESASTNQTSMYLCASSNGQGTDTQYFGPGTRLTVL.

This clone was seen only once. V gene TRBV10-3 combines with J gene TRBJ1-2, with TRBD1 matching 10 bases. V lost 5 bases to trimming and J lost 2 bases; unmatched junction nucleotides: 5. The CDR3 is made up of 15 amino acids. In germline, CDR1 is ENHRY, CDR2 SYGVKD. DNA of the CDR3: TGTGCCATCAGTCCCGGGACAGGGGTAAACTATGGCTACACCTTC. The encoded protein is CAISPGTGVNYGYTF.

J is TRBJ1-1 and V is TRBV14, with D unclear. The CDR3 length is 16 residues. With 2 bases removed from V and 3 bases from J, the gap between germline ends came to 16 bases. Germline-derived CDR1 and CDR2 are SGHDN and FVKESK. In DNA form, the CDR3 reads TGTGCCAGCAGCCAAATTGCAGGAGGAGTGGACACTGAAGCTTTCTTT. As protein: CASSQIAGGVDTEAFF.

The chain has TRBV7-3 and TRBJ2-3; 11 positions agree with TRBD2. This CDR3 is 15 amino acids long. Germline V gives CDR1 SGHTA, CDR2 FQGTGA. The trim removed 5 bases at V and 2 bases at J, leaving 3 bases unmatched. In DNA, the CDR3 is TGTGCCAGCAGCAAACTAGCGGGAGTCACAGATACGCAGTATTTT. Its translation is CASSKLAGVTDTQYF.

The chain combines TRBV10-3 with TRBJ2-5; a possible D gene is TRBD1 (5 bases). Per germline, CDR1 ENHRY and CDR2 SYGVKD. V lost 0 bases and J lost 3, with 8 bases in between. The CDR3 runs to 14 residues. The CDR3 is CAISESRGEETQYF. CDR3 in DNA: TGTGCCATCAGTGAGTCTAGGGGCGAAGAGACCCAGTACTTC.

The genes are TRBV6-5 and TRBJ2-1; 7 nucleotides align to TRBD1. CDR3 length: 13 amino acids. Trimming removed 8 bases from V and 1 base from J; junction bases left unmatched: 2. Looked up from germline, CDR1 is MNHEY and CDR2 is SVGAGI. This chain's CDR3 is CASRDRSYNEQFF. The CDR3 nucleotides are TGTGCCAGCCGGGACAGATCCTACAATGAGCAGTTCTTC.

This chain connects TRBV7-2 to TRBJ2-7; 7 bases are shared with TRBD1. The germline CDR1 and CDR2 sequences are SGHTA and FQGNSA. The CDR3 extends over 15 amino acids. The V gene end was trimmed by 4 bases and the J gene end by 3 bases; junction bases not matched to a gene: 9. For the CDR3, the DNA is TGTGCCAGCAGCTCCCAGGGACAGTCTAACTACGAGCAGTACTTC. Its protein is CASSSQGQSNYEQYF.

V is TRBV7-3 and J is TRBJ2-2; 15 bases map to TRBD2. The V and J ends lost 3 bases and 0 bases, in that order; junction bases with no gene match: 11. This CDR3 region has 21 residues. Germline V gene sequence: CDR1 SGHTA, CDR2 FQGTGA. The CDR3 protein is CASSLIPGLAGGSSNTGELFF. Here the CDR3 DNA reads TGTGCCAGCAGCTTGATCCCGGGACTAGCGGGAGGCTCCTCGAACACCGGGGAGCTGTTTTTT.

This clone was seen more than once but under ten times. The chain employs TRBV28 and TRBJ1-2; D not resolved. This CDR3 contains 13 residues. V dropped 5 bases and J dropped 4 bases, with 11 bases sitting between them. CDR1 is MDHEN and CDR2 is SYDVKM in the germline V gene. CDR3: CASSPGWAYGYTF. The CDR3 DNA reads as TGTGCCAGCAGTCCCGGCTGGGCCTATGGCTACACCTTC.

This clone appeared a few times. This rearrangement joins TRBV18 to TRBJ2-3; possibly TRBD2 for D (6 bases). Looked up from germline, CDR1 is KGHSH and CDR2 is LQKENI. Between the trimmed V and J ends, which lost 5 bases and 4 bases, there was a span of 10 bases. CDR3 length: 13 residues. The CDR3 nucleotides are TGTGCCAGCTCAACTAGCCGGTCAGATACGCAGTATTTT. Translated: CASSTSRSDTQYF.

This chain connects TRBV18 to TRBJ2-5; 7 bases map to TRBD1. There are 16 residues in the CDR3. V lost 3 bases, J lost 4 bases, and 11 bases stayed unmatched. In germline, CDR1 is KGHSH, CDR2 LQKENI. DNA of the CDR3: TGTGCCAGCTCACCCCGGACCGGACAGGCTGGAGAGACCCAGTACTTC. Amino acids: CASSPRTGQAGETQYF.

The chain is built from TRBV27 and TRBJ1-1; D may be TRBD1 (5 bases). V lost 3 bases, J lost 5 bases, and 13 bases lay in between. Germline V gene data show CDR1 as MNHEY and CDR2 as SMNVEV (reference sequence). The CDR3 length is 14 residues. The CDR3 DNA reads as TGTGCCAGCAGTTTTGGGGGGAGAGGGACTGAAGCTTTCTTT. It yields the protein CASSFGGRGTEAFF.

V and J are TRBV29-1 and TRBJ1-1; D is unclear. CDR1 and CDR2 from the germline V gene are SQVTM and ANQGSEA. The CDR3 totals 13 residues. Trimming took off 6 bases at V and 6 bases at J, with 17 bases between the two ends. As DNA, the CDR3 is TGCAGCGTGAACCGACTGGCCGACGCTGAAGCTTTCTTT. Amino acids: CSVNRLADAEAFF. The entire variable domain, with the rest obtained from reference TRBV29-1 and TRBJ1-1, is as follows: SAVISQKPSRDICQRGTSLTIQCQVDSQVTMMFWYRQQPGQSLTLIATANQGSEATYESGFVIDKFPISRPNLTFSTLTVSNMSPEDSSIYLCSVNRLADAEAFFGQGTRLTVV.

This clone turned up a few times. This sample also contains other DNA sequences that code for the same CDR3. The gene calls are TRBV9 and TRBJ1-2; tentative D call: TRBD1 (6 bases). This CDR3 comprises 14 residues. Germline CDR1 SGDLS, CDR2 YYNGEE. Trimming pared 3 bases from V and 1 base from J, leaving 10 bases between. CDR3 DNA sequence: TGTGCCAGCAGCGCCTTACAGGGTAACTATGGCTACACCTTC. Translating it yields CASSALQGNYGYTF.